Listed here are 31 T cell receptor beta chains from one sample, sequenced in a study of T cell responses to AZD1222 COVID-19 vaccine. Using immunoSEQ multiplex PCR, the repertoire was profiled, and TCRdb retains in-frame clones only, with some absent. The data show roughly 200,000 clones, around 93% seen once. This material consisted of peripheral blood, taken on day 0 of MenACWY control vaccination. These receptor sequences come from an adult in good health.

This sequence joins TRBV5-5 and TRBJ2-6; the D gene is possibly TRBD2 (6 bases). V gave up 3 bases and J gave up 1 base, with 8 bases separating them. There are 15 residues in the CDR3. The germline gives CDR1 SGHKS, CDR2 YYEKEE (reference sequence). The CDR3 DNA is TGTGCCAGCAGCTGGGGGACTTCTGGGGCCAACGTCCTGACTTTC. Encoded protein: CASSWGTSGANVLTF. Complete variable domain (other parts from reference TRBV5-5 and TRBJ2-6): DAGVTQSPTHLIKTRGQQVTLRCSPISGHKSVSWYQQVLGQGPQFIFQYYEKEERGRGNFPDRFSARQFPNYSSELNVNALLLGDSALYLCASSWGTSGANVLTFGAGSRLTVL.

V is TRBV13 and J is TRBJ1-2; D is perhaps TRBD1 (5 bases). Germline V gene data show CDR1 as PRHDT and CDR2 as FYEKMQ (reference sequence). The CDR3 length is 16 residues. The V gene lost 2 bases and the J gene lost 4 bases, with 17 bases spanning the gap. The CDR3 loop is CASSLLPGGESYGYTF. CDR3 bases: TGTGCCAGCAGCTTACTGCCGGGGGGGGAAAGCTATGGCTACACCTTC.

This clone was seen just once. The genes are TRBV5-1 and TRBJ2-3; the D gene could be TRBD1 or TRBD2 (6 bases each). Germline V gene data show CDR1 as SGHRS and CDR2 as YFSETQ. The CDR3 covers 15 residues. V was pared by 0 bases and J by 4 bases, with 12 bases between. This CDR3 is CASSLGRAGADTQYF. In DNA form, the CDR3 reads TGCGCCAGCAGCTTGGGGAGGGCAGGGGCAGATACGCAGTATTTT.

V gene TRBV4-1 combines with J gene TRBJ2-3; D is perhaps TRBD1 or TRBD2 (5 bases each). V lost 0 bases to trimming and J lost 0 bases, with 13 bases between them. This CDR3 comprises 17 residues. Germline V gives CDR1 MGHRA, CDR2 YSYEKL. CDR3 sequence reads: CASSQDSGTSSTDTQYF. Here the CDR3 DNA reads TGCGCCAGCAGCCAAGATTCCGGGACGTCTAGCACAGATACGCAGTATTTT.

The J gene is TRBJ2-7, the V gene TRBV14, with 11 positions matching TRBD2. J lost 4 bases, V lost 0 bases, and 8 bases had no gene match. The CDR3 has 17 residues. The V gene's germline CDR1 is SGHDN and CDR2 FVKESK. Here the CDR3 reads CASSQDFGLAGGYEQYF. The CDR3 bases are TGTGCCAGCAGCCAAGATTTTGGGCTAGCGGGGGGATACGAGCAGTACTTC.

The CDR3 here is CASSLMGAPNTEAFF. Written as DNA, the CDR3 is TGCGCCAGCAGCTTGATGGGGGCACCGAACACTGAAGCTTTCTTT. The rearrangement joins TRBV5-1 to TRBJ1-1, with D perhaps matching TRBD1 (6 bases). Germline assignment: CDR1 SGHRS and CDR2 YFSETQ. V lost 1 base to trimming and J lost 1 base, with 11 bases between them. The CDR3 has 15 residues.

This chain uses TRBV2 with TRBJ1-1; D unclear. Trimming shortened V by 6 bases and J by 2 bases, and 13 bases separated the two germline ends. The CDR3 loop spans 14 amino acids. Germline CDR1 reads SNHLY; CDR2 reads FYNNEI. The DNA for the CDR3 is TGTGCCAGCAGCCCACGGCAGGTAAACACTGAAGCTTTCTTT. The encoded protein is CASSPRQVNTEAFF.

A remark on this clone: In the same sample, other DNA sequences code for this CDR3. The gene calls are TRBV7-9 and TRBJ1-3; D unresolved. V was trimmed by 1 base and J by 0 bases, leaving 7 bases between them. CDR3 length equals 15 residues. Germline loops: CDR1 SEHNR, CDR2 FQNEAQ (reference sequence). The CDR3 DNA reads as TGTGCCAGCAGCTTAGAAGGCGGCTCTGGAAACACCATATATTTT. It codes for CASSLEGGSGNTIYF.

The rearrangement uses TRBV27 and TRBJ2-7; TRBD1 matches at 8 bases. Germline V gene lookup returns CDR1 MNHEY and CDR2 SMNVEV (reference sequence). Trimming removed 8 bases from V and 4 bases from J; junction bases left unmatched: 7. This CDR3 comprises 13 residues. For the CDR3, the DNA is TGTGCCAGCGGAAGGGACAGGAAATACGAGCAGTACTTC. The encoded protein is CASGRDRKYEQYF.

This clone was observed once. The chain links TRBV30 to TRBJ2-7; D is unclear. V lost 2 bases, J lost 8 bases, and 10 bases lay in between. Germline CDR1 and CDR2: GTSNPN and SVGIG (reference sequence). The CDR3 extends over 11 amino acids. CDR3 loop: CAWSTKSQQYF. The CDR3 DNA reads TGTGCCTGGAGTACAAAATCCCAGCAGTACTTC.

The chain has TRBV6-5 and TRBJ1-1; a possible D gene is TRBD1 (5 bases). The CDR3 is 13 residues long. Trimming took 8 bases from V and 5 from J, leaving 15 bases between them. Germline CDR1 is MNHEY and CDR2 is SVGAGI. CDR3 nucleotide sequence: TGTGCCAGCCGGGGGGGAAGAGGTACTGAAGCTTTCTTT. This sequence encodes CASRGGRGTEAFF.

V gene TRBV19 combines with J gene TRBJ1-1; D gene ambiguous. Germline CDR1 and CDR2: LNHDA and SQIVND (reference sequence). The CDR3 contains 13 residues. The V end was cut by 5 bases, the J end by 3 bases, with 10 bases between. CDR3 nucleotides: TGTGCCAGTAGTTTGTTCGGGGACACTGAAGCTTTCTTT. Amino acid sequence: CASSLFGDTEAFF. Full variable domain (missing parts from reference TRBV19 and TRBJ1-1): DGGITQSPKYLFRKEGQNVTLSCEQNLNHDAMYWYRQDPGQGLRLIYYSQIVNDFQKGDIAEGYSVSREKKESFPLTVTSAQKNPTAFYLCASSLFGDTEAFFGQGTRLTVV.

V and J are TRBV7-8 and TRBJ2-2, with TRBD2 identical over 8 bases. CDR1 is SGHVS and CDR2 is FQNEAQ in the germline V gene. CDR3 size: 16 residues. V was pared by 4 bases and J by 4 bases, with 8 bases of the junction left unmatched. Here the CDR3 DNA reads TGTGCCAGCAGCTCCCCGGGGGGGGGCCTCACCGGGGAGCTGTTTTTT. Residues: CASSSPGGGLTGELFF.

In this sample, this clone turned up once. CDR3 sequence (DNA): TGTGCCAGCAGCCGGACTAGCGGGAGCTCCTACGAGCAGTACTTC. It yields the protein CASSRTSGSSYEQYF. This chain uses TRBV7-8 with TRBJ2-7, with TRBD2 matching 13 bases. CDR1 is SGHVS and CDR2 is FQNEAQ in the germline V gene. This CDR3 contains 15 residues. V lost 5 bases, J lost 0 bases, and 1 base stayed unmatched. The full variable domain, with the rest looked up from reference TRBV7-8 and TRBJ2-7, is GAGVSQSPRYKVAKRGQDVALRCDPISGHVSLFWYQQALGQGPEFLTYFQNEAQLDKSGLPSDRFFAERPEGSVSTLKIQRTQQEDSAVYLCASSRTSGSSYEQYFGPGTRLTVT.

The chain recombines TRBV19 with TRBJ1-1; D gene uncertain. Germline lookup yields CDR1 LNHDA and CDR2 SQIVND (reference sequence). The CDR3 totals 13 residues. V lost 4 bases to trimming and J lost 1 base, with 7 bases between them. The CDR3 is CASSKTANTEAFF. The CDR3 DNA is TGTGCCAGTAGTAAAACAGCGAACACTGAAGCTTTCTTT.

The chain joins TRBV28 to TRBJ1-3; D gene ambiguous. V lost 2 bases, J lost 3 bases, and 17 bases lay in between. The CDR3 length is 17 residues. Germline V CDR1 and CDR2: MDHEN, SYDVKM. The CDR3 loop is CASSLILLGDGGNTIYF. CDR3 nucleotide sequence: TGTGCCAGCAGTTTAATTCTTTTGGGAGACGGTGGAAACACCATATATTTT.

The genes are TRBV6-2 or TRBV6-3 and TRBJ1-2; a possible D gene is TRBD1 (6 bases). Germline V gene lookup returns CDR1 MNHEY and CDR2 SVGEGT. V was shortened by 1 base and J by 4 bases, with 10 bases between the two germline ends. The CDR3 consists of 14 residues. CDR3 coding DNA: TGTGCCAGCAGTTACTACAGGGAGAGCTATGGCTACACCTTC. Amino acid sequence: CASSYYRESYGYTF.

This chain links TRBV9 with TRBJ1-6; 7 positions match TRBD1. CDR1 is SGDLS and CDR2 is YYNGEE in the germline V gene. The J segment lost 9 bases and the V segment lost 2 bases, leaving 5 bases of the junction unmatched. This CDR3 has 14 residues. CDR3: CASSVGDSFSPLHF. Here the CDR3 DNA reads TGTGCCAGCAGCGTGGGGGACAGTTTTTCACCCCTCCACTTT.

CDR3 sequence reads: CASDTGGNQPQHF. The CDR3 region has the DNA TGTGCCTCGGACACAGGGGGAAATCAGCCCCAGCATTTT. The V gene is TRBV30, the J gene TRBJ1-5; 8 nucleotides agree with TRBD1. The junction had 6 bases not matched to a gene; V was cut back by 7 bases and J by 4 bases. The CDR3 consists of 13 residues. Germline lookup yields CDR1 GTSNPN and CDR2 SVGIG (reference sequence).

The chain is built from TRBV20-1 and TRBJ1-2, with a possible D match to TRBD1 (5 bases). The CDR3 totals 10 residues. V shed 4 bases and J shed 14 bases, with 14 bases lying between them. Germline V gives CDR1 DFQATT, CDR2 SNEGSKA (reference sequence). The CDR3 is CSAKGTALTF. DNA for the CDR3: TGCAGTGCTAAAGGGACGGCGTTAACCTTC.

The chain carries TRBV28 and TRBJ1-1; no reliable D call. Germline V gene sequence: CDR1 MDHEN, CDR2 SYDVKM. Trimming took off 5 bases at V and 0 bases at J, with 13 bases between the two ends. CDR3 size: 15 residues. CDR3 nucleotide sequence: TGTGCCAGCAGTCCCCTCGGGAGTCTGAACACTGAAGCTTTCTTT. Amino acids: CASSPLGSLNTEAFF.

V and J are TRBV5-1 and TRBJ2-5, with D perhaps being TRBD1 or TRBD2 (5 bases each). Trimming pared 4 bases from V and 5 bases from J, leaving 15 bases between. This CDR3 is 14 amino acids long. Germline V gives CDR1 SGHRS, CDR2 YFSETQ. Written as DNA, the CDR3 is TGCGCCAGCAGCGGGACCGTACCCCTGGAGACCCAGTACTTC. Its protein product is CASSGTVPLETQYF.

This chain connects TRBV5-1 to TRBJ2-1; possibly TRBD1 or TRBD2 for D (6 bases each). CDR3 length equals 15 residues. Germline V gives CDR1 SGHRS, CDR2 YFSETQ. V was shortened by 0 bases and J by 2 bases, with 9 bases between the two germline ends. CDR3 region: CASSLDGGTYNEQFF. The DNA for the CDR3 is TGCGCCAGCAGCTTGGACGGGGGCACCTACAATGAGCAGTTCTTC.

The V and J genes are TRBV2 and TRBJ2-6; D might be TRBD1 (5 bases). Between the trimmed V and J ends, which lost 5 bases and 7 bases, there was a span of 15 bases. The CDR3 has 15 amino acids. CDR1 is SNHLY and CDR2 is FYNNEI in the germline V gene. CDR3 in amino acids: CASSYDSSRANVLTF. CDR3 in DNA: TGTGCCAGCAGTTACGACAGCTCTCGAGCCAACGTCCTGACTTTC.

V is TRBV19 and J is TRBJ2-3; 12 nucleotides align to TRBD2. This CDR3 is built from 16 residues. With 5 bases clipped from V and 1 base from J, the junction kept 4 bases outside the gene matches. Germline loops: CDR1 LNHDA, CDR2 SQIVND (reference sequence). The CDR3 here is CASSARTSGGTDTQYF. The CDR3 region has the DNA TGTGCCAGTAGTGCCCGGACTAGCGGGGGCACAGATACGCAGTATTTT.

This chain links TRBV6-2 or TRBV6-3 with TRBJ1-2; no clear D gene. Germline V gene lookup returns CDR1 MNHEY and CDR2 SVGEGT. V lost 4 bases and J lost 6, with 6 bases in between. CDR3 length: 11 amino acids. The CDR3, as DNA: TGTGCCAGCAGTTCTTACGATGGCTACACCTTC. This encodes CASSSYDGYTF.

The chain combines TRBV18 with TRBJ2-5; tentative D call: TRBD1 (5 bases). The CDR3 sequence is 16 residues long. V was cut by 0 bases and J by 5 bases, with 16 bases left in between. The V gene's germline CDR1 is KGHSH and CDR2 LQKENI. In DNA, the CDR3 is TGTGCCAGCTCACCACCTGAGACAGCCTCCCGGGAGACCCAGTACTTC. It encodes CASSPPETASRETQYF.

The gene calls are TRBV5-6 and TRBJ1-3; D is uncertain. The germline V gene encodes CDR1 SGHDT and CDR2 YYEEEE. V was cut by 4 bases and J by 0 bases, with 14 bases left in between. This CDR3 has 16 amino acids. In DNA form, the CDR3 reads TGTGCCAGCAGCAGAGCAGGCGCTAGCTCTGGAAACACCATATATTTT. This encodes CASSRAGASSGNTIYF. The full variable domain, its missing parts supplied by reference TRBV5-6 and TRBJ1-3, is DAGVTQSPTHLIKTRGQQVTLRCSPKSGHDTVSWYQQALGQGPQFIFQYYEEEERQRGNFPDRFSGHQFPNYSSELNVNALLLGDSALYLCASSRAGASSGNTIYFGEGSWLTVV.

The chain links TRBV2 to TRBJ1-5; weak D call: TRBD1 (5 bases). The ends were cut back, 5 bases at V and 6 bases at J, with 14 bases in the middle. CDR3 length: 14 amino acids. CDR1 and CDR2 (germline): SNHLY, FYNNEI. Here the CDR3 DNA reads TGTGCCAGCAGTCAGGACTCAGGGAGTCAGCCCCAGCATTTT. This translates into CASSQDSGSQPQHF.

This clone came up once. The CDR3 here is CASSSGQGVDYEQYF. The CDR3, as DNA: TGTGCCAGCAGCTCCGGACAGGGGGTCGACTACGAGCAGTACTTC. This chain joins TRBV7-3 and TRBJ2-7, with 10 bases identical to TRBD1. V lost 4 bases to trimming and J lost 3 bases; unmatched junction nucleotides: 6. CDR1 and CDR2 from the germline V gene are SGHTA and FQGTGA. CDR3 length: 15 amino acids.

The chain employs TRBV5-3 and TRBJ2-5, with D possibly TRBD2 on 6 matching bases. TRBV5-3 is filed as an ORF, its function uncertain. The CDR3 spans 12 residues. Deletions cut 10 bases from V and 2 bases from J, with 12 bases between. CDR3 in DNA: TGTGCCGGCCGGGGGTGTCAAGAGACCCAGTACTTC. Amino acid sequence: CAGRGCQETQYF.